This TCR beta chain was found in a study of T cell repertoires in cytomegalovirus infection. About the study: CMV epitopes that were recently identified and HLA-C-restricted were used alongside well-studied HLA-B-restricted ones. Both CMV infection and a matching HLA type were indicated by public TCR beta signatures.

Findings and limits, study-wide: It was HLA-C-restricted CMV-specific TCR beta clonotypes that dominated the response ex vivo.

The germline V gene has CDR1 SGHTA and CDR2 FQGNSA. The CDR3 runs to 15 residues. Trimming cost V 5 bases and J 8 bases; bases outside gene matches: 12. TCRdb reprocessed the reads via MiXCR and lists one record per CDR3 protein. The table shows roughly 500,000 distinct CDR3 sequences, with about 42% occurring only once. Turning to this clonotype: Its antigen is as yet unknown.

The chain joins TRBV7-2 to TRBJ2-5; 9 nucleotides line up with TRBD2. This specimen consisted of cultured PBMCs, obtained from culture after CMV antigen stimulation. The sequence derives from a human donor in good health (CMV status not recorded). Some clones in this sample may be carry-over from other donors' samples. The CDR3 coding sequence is TGTGCCAGCAGCACCGGGGGGACTAGCACTGACACCCAGTACTTC. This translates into CASSTGGTSTDTQYF.